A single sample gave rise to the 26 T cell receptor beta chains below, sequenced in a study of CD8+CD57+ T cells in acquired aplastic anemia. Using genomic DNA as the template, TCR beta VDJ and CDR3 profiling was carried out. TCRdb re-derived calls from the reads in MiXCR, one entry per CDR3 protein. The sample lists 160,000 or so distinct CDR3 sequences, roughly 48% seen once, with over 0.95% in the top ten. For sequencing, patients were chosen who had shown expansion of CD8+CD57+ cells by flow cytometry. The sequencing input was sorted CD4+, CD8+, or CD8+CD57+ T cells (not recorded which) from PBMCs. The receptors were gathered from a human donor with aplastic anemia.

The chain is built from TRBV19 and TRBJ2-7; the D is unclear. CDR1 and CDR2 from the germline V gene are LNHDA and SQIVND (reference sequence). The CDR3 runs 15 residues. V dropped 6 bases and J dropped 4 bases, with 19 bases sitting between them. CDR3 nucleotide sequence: TGTGCCAGTAGCCTGACCGAACTTGGTGAATACGAGCAGTACTTC. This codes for CASSLTELGEYEQYF. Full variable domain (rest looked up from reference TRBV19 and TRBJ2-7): DGGITQSPKYLFRKEGQNVTLSCEQNLNHDAMYWYRQDPGQGLRLIYYSQIVNDFQKGDIAEGYSVSREKKESFPLTVTSAQKNPTAFYLCASSLTELGEYEQYFGPGTRLTVT.

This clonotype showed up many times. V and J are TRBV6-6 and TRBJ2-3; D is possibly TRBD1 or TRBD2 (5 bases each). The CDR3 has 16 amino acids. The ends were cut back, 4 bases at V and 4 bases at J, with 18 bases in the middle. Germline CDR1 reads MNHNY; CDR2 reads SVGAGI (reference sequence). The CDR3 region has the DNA TGTGCCAGCAGTTGGGACGGCGATTGGAAGGCAGATACGCAGTATTTT. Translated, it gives CASSWDGDWKADTQYF.

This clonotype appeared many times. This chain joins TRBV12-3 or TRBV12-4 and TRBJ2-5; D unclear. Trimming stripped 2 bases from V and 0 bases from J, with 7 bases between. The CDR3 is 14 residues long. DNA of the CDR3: TGTGCCAGCAGTTTAACGGGCAACCAAGAGACCCAGTACTTC. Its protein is CASSLTGNQETQYF.

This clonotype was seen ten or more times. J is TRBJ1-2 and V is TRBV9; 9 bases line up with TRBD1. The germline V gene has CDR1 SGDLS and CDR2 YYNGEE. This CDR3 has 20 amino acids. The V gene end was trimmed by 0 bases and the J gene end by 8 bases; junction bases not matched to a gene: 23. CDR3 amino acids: CASSVGPLLGEDRGSWGYTF. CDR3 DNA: TGTGCCAGCAGCGTAGGGCCGCTCCTTGGGGAGGACAGGGGTAGTTGGGGCTACACCTTC.

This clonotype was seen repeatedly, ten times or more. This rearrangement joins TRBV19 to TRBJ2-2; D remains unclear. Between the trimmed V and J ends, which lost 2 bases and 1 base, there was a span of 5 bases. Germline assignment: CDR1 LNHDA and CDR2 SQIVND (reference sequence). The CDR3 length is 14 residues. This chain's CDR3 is CASSINWNTGELFF. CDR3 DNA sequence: TGTGCCAGTAGTATAAATTGGAACACCGGGGAGCTGTTTTTT.

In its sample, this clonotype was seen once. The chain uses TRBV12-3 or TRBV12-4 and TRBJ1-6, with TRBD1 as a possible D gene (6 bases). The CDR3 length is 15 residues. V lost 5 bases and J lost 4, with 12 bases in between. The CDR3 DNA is TGTGCCAGCAGTCTTCAACAGGGTTATAATTCACCCCTCCACTTT. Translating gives CASSLQQGYNSPLHF.

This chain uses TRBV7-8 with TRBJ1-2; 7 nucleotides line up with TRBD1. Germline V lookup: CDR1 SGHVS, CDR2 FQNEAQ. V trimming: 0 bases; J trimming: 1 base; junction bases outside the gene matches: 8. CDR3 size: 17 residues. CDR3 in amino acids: CASSLAREQGINYGYTF. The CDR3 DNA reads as TGTGCCAGCAGCTTAGCCCGGGAACAGGGGATTAACTATGGCTACACCTTC.

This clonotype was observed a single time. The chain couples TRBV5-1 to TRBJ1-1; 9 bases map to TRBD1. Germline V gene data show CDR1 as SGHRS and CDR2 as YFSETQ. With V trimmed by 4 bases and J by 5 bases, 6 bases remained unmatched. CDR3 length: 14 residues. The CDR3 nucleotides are TGCGCCAGCAGCATGGGGACAGGGCGGACTGAAGCTTTCTTT. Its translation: CASSMGTGRTEAFF.

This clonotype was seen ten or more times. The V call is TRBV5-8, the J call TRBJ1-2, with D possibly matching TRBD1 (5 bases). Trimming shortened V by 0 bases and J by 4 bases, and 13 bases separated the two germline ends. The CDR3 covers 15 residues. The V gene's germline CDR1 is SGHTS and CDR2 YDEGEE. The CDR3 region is CASSLDGQVGYGYTF. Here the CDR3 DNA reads TGTGCCAGCAGCTTGGACGGACAAGTTGGCTATGGCTACACCTTC.

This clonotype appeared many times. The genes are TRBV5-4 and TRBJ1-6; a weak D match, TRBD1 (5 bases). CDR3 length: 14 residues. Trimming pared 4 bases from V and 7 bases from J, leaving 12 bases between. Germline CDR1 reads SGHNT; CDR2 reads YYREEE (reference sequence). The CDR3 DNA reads TGTGCCAGCAGCACGATCTCAGGGAATTCACCCCTCCACTTT. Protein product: CASSTISGNSPLHF.

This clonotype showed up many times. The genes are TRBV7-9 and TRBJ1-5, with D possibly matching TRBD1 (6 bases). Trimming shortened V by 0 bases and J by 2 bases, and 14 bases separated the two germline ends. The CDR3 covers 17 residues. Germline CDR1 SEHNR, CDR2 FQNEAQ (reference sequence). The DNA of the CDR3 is TGTGCCAGCAGCTTAGCTGGGGGGCAGGGACGCAATCAGCCCCAGCATTTT. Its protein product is CASSLAGGQGRNQPQHF.

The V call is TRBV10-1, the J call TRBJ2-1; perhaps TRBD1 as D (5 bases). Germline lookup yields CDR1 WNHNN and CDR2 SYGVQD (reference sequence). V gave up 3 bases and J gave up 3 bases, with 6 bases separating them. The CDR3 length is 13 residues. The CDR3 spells CASSEGHYNEQFF. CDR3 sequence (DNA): TGCGCCAGCAGTGAAGGACACTACAATGAGCAGTTCTTC.

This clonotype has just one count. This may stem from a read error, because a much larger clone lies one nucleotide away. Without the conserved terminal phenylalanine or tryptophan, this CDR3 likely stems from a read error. The CDR3 sequence is CASSASVAGGPADTQYL. The CDR3, as DNA: TGTGCCAGCAGTGCCTCAGTAGCGGGGGGGCCGGCAGATACGCAGTATCTT. The chain employs TRBV10-3 and TRBJ2-3, with 11 bases matching TRBD2. Germline V gives CDR1 ENHRY, CDR2 SYGVKD. The CDR3 loop spans 17 amino acids.

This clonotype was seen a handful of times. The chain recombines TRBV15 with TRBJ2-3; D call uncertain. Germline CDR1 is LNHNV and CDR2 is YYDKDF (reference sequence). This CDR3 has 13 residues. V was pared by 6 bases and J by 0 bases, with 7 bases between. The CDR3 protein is CATRGGSTDTQYF. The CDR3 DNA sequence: TGTGCCACCAGGGGCGGTAGCACAGATACGCAGTATTTT. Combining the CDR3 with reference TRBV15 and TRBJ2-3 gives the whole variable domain DAMVIQNPRYQVTQFGKPVTLSCSQTLNHNVMYWYQQKSSQAPKLLFHYYDKDFNNEADTPDNFQSRRPNTSFCFLDIRSPGLGDTAMYLCATRGGSTDTQYFGPGTRLTVL.

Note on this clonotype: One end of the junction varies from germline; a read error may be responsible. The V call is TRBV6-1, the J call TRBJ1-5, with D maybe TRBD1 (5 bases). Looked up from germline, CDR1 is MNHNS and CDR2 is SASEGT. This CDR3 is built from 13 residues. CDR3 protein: CANSGGVGQPQHF. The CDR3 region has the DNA TGTGCCAACAGTGGGGGGGTCGGTCAGCCCCAGCATTTT.

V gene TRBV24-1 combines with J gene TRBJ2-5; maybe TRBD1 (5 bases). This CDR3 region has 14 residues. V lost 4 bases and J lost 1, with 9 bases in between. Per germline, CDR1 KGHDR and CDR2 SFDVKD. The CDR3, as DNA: TGTGCCACCAGTGAGTATCAGGGCCAAGAGACCCAGTACTTC. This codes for CATSEYQGQETQYF.

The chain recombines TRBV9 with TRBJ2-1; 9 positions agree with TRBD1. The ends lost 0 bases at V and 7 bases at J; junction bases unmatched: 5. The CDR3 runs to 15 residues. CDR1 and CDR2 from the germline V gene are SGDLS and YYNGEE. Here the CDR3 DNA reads TGTGCCAGCAGCGTAGTGGGACAGGGCGCGAATGAGCAGTTCTTC. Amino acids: CASSVVGQGANEQFF.

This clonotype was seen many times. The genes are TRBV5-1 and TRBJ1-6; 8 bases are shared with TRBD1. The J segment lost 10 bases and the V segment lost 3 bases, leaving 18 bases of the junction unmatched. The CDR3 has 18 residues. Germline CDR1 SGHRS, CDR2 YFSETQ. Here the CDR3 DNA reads TGCGCCAGCAGCTCAGGACAGGGACGAGGGGGTTCTCGATCACCCCTCCACTTT. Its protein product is CASSSGQGRGGSRSPLHF.

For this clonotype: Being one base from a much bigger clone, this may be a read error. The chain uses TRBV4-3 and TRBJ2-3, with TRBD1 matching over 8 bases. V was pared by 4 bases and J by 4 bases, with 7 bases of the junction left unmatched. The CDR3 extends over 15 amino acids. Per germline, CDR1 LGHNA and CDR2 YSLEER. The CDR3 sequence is CASSRDQGAADTQYF. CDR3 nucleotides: TGCGCCAGCAGCCGAGACCAGGGGGCGGCAGATACGCAGTATTTT.

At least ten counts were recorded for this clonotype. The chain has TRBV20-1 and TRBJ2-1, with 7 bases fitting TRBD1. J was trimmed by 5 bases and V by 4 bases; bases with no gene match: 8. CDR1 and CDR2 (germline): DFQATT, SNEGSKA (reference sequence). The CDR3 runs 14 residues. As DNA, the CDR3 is TGCAGTGCTACCCGGACAGGTGGGGACAATGAGCAGTTCTTC. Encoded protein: CSATRTGGDNEQFF.

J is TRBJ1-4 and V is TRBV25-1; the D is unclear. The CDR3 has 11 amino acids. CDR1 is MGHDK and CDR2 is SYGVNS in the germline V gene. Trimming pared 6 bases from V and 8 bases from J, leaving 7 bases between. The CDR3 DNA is TGTGCCAGCAGGCAGTTGGAAAAACTGTTTTTT. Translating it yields CASRQLEKLFF.

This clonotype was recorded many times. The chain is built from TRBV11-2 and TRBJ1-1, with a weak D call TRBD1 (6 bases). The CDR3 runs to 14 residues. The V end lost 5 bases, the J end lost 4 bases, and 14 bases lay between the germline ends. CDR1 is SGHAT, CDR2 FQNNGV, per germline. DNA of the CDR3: TGTGCCAGCAGCCAGCAGGGAGGGGGCACTGAAGCTTTCTTT. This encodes CASSQQGGGTEAFF.

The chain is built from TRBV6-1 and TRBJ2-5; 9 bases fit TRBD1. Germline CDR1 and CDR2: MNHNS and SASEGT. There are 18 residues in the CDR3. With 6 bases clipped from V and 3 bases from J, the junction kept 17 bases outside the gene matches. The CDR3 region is CASSPTHLPQGAKETQYF. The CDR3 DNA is TGTGCCAGCAGCCCAACACACCTCCCACAGGGGGCGAAAGAGACCCAGTACTTC.

CDR3 coding DNA: TGTGCCAGCCGGGGGGCGCCGAATGAAAAACTGTTTTTT. Encoded protein: CASRGAPNEKLFF. The chain couples TRBV11-2 to TRBJ1-4; a possible D gene is TRBD1 (6 bases). The CDR3 is 13 residues long. Per germline, CDR1 SGHAT and CDR2 FQNNGV. Trimming removed 8 bases from V and 5 bases from J, with 12 bases in between. The whole variable domain, remainder taken from reference TRBV11-2 and TRBJ1-4, is EAGVAQSPRYKIIEKRQSVAFWCNPISGHATLYWYQQILGQGPKLLIQFQNNGVVDDSQLPKDRFSAERLKGVDSTLKIQPAKLEDSAVYLCASRGAPNEKLFFGSGTQLSVL.

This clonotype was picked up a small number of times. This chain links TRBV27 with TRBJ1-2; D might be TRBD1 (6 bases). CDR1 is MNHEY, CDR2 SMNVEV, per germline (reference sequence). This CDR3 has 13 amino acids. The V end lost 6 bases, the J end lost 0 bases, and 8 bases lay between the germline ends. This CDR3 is CASRGHANYGYTF. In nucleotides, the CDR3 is TGTGCCAGCAGGGGACACGCTAACTATGGCTACACCTTC.

Here the CDR3 reads CASELYEQYF. CDR3 coding DNA: TGTGCCAGCGAGCTCTACGAGCAGTACTTC. The chain recombines TRBV25-1 with TRBJ2-7; D is unclear. The CDR3 loop spans 10 amino acids. From germline, CDR1 is MGHDK and CDR2 SYGVNS. V lost 8 bases and J 3 bases, leaving 5 bases between the germline ends.